One and the same sample provided the 26 T cell receptor beta chains below, sequenced in a study of cytomegalovirus exposure and HLA in healthy donors. This table comes from immunoSEQ multiplex PCR, and its TCRdb copy is limited to in-frame clones, with some not included. The sample consists of about 130,000 clones, roughly 87% of them appearing once. Material for sequencing was PBMCs. The receptors shown here come from a woman aged 18-35 years in good health and CMV-seropositive.

As regards this clone: Other DNA variants within this sample encode the same CDR3. The rearrangement links TRBV5-1 to TRBJ2-5; TRBD1 agrees at 7 bases. The ends lost 2 bases at V and 0 bases at J; junction bases unmatched: 7. The germline CDR1 and CDR2 sequences are SGHRS and YFSETQ. The CDR3 is 16 amino acids. The DNA for the CDR3 is TGCGCCAGCAGCTTTTCAGGGGGTGGGTACCAAGAGACCCAGTACTTC. It is translated as CASSFSGGGYQETQYF. The full variable domain, with the rest looked up from reference TRBV5-1 and TRBJ2-5, is KAGVTQTPRYLIKTRGQQVTLSCSPISGHRSVSWYQQTPGQGLQFLFEYFSETQRNKGNFPGRFSGRQFSNSRSEMNVSTLELGDSALYLCASSFSGGGYQETQYFGPGTRLLVL.

The rearrangement links TRBV15 to TRBJ1-1, with D perhaps matching TRBD1 (6 bases). The CDR3 runs 15 residues. Germline CDR1 reads LNHNV; CDR2 reads YYDKDF (reference sequence). V was clipped by 3 bases and J by 4 bases, with 15 bases between them. In DNA form, the CDR3 reads TGTGCCACCAGCAGTAGAGGTAGGGGGGGCACTGAAGCTTTCTTT. Translating gives CATSSRGRGGTEAFF.

The rearrangement joins TRBV19 to TRBJ2-3; tentative D call: TRBD1 (5 bases). Germline V gene lookup returns CDR1 LNHDA and CDR2 SQIVND (reference sequence). With 3 bases removed from V and 6 bases from J, the gap between germline ends came to 10 bases. The CDR3 length is 13 residues. The CDR3 coding sequence is TGTGCCAGTAGTATGGGGCAGATGGATACGCAGTATTTT. Protein product: CASSMGQMDTQYF.

This chain joins TRBV7-9 and TRBJ1-2; D remains ambiguous. V gave up 3 bases and J gave up 0 bases, with 11 bases separating them. This CDR3 is 15 amino acids long. Germline V gene lookup returns CDR1 SEHNR and CDR2 FQNEAQ (reference sequence). CDR3 loop: CASSLSSLSNYGYTF. The CDR3 DNA sequence: TGTGCCAGCAGCTTGTCCAGTCTTTCTAACTATGGCTACACCTTC.

The V gene is TRBV7-9, the J gene TRBJ1-1; D is undetermined. With 7 bases removed from V and 0 bases from J, the gap between germline ends came to 9 bases. The CDR3 is 13 amino acids. The V gene's germline CDR1 is SEHNR and CDR2 FQNEAQ (reference sequence). The CDR3 sequence: CASTLELNTEAFF. The CDR3, as DNA: TGTGCCAGCACCCTTGAGCTGAACACTGAAGCTTTCTTT. Complete variable domain (other parts from reference TRBV7-9 and TRBJ1-1): DTGVSQNPRHKITKRGQNVTFRCDPISEHNRLYWYRQTLGQGPEFLTYFQNEAQLEKSRLLSDRFSAERPKGSFSTLEIQRTEQGDSAMYLCASTLELNTEAFFGQGTRLTVV.

This chain joins TRBV6-1 and TRBJ2-2; possible D gene TRBD2, 5 bases. The CDR3 contains 15 residues. V was trimmed by 5 bases and J by 6 bases, leaving 16 bases between them. CDR1 and CDR2 (germline): MNHNS, SASEGT. The CDR3: CASSLGRGNAGELFF. CDR3 in DNA: TGTGCCAGCAGTTTGGGGAGAGGGAATGCCGGGGAGCTGTTTTTT.

V gene TRBV2 combines with J gene TRBJ2-1, with 7 bases fitting TRBD2. Germline trimming cut 7 bases from V and 10 bases from J; bases unmatched to any gene: 4. Per the germline V gene, CDR1 is SNHLY and CDR2 is FYNNEI. CDR3 length: 11 residues. The CDR3 nucleotides read TGTGCCAGCAACCTCGGGGGGGAGCAGTTCTTC. Translation: CASNLGGEQFF.

The CDR3 spells CASSESSGGVSPLHF. In nucleotides, the CDR3 is TGCGCCAGCAGTGAGTCATCAGGGGGTGTATCACCCCTCCACTTT. J is TRBJ1-6 and V is TRBV10-2, with 7 bases identical to TRBD1. The germline V gene has CDR1 WSHSY and CDR2 SAAADI. V trimming: 0 bases; J trimming: 10 bases; junction bases outside the gene matches: 6. This CDR3 is built from 15 residues.

V and J are TRBV9 and TRBJ2-7, with 12 positions matching TRBD1. The CDR3 totals 17 residues. Trimming cost V 0 bases and J 10 bases; bases outside gene matches: 14. The germline V gene has CDR1 SGDLS and CDR2 YYNGEE. CDR3 nucleotides: TGTGCCAGCAGCGTAGAAGGACTGGGACAGGGGGCCTTGCAACAGTACTTC. Encoded protein: CASSVEGLGQGALQQYF.

The chain carries TRBV5-1 and TRBJ2-5; 8 nucleotides line up with TRBD1. The germline gives CDR1 SGHRS, CDR2 YFSETQ. This CDR3 is built from 15 residues. Trimming at V came to 4 bases and at J to 6 bases, leaving 11 bases not matched to a gene. In nucleotides, the CDR3 is TGCGCCAGCAGCCCCGGACAGGGTGTGGTCAAGACCCAGTACTTC. Its translation: CASSPGQGVVKTQYF.

The chain has TRBV9 and TRBJ1-3, with 7 bases lining up with TRBD1. V lost 1 base and J lost 3; bases outside the gene matches: 1. Germline V CDR1 and CDR2: SGDLS, YYNGEE. This CDR3 has 14 amino acids. The CDR3 coding sequence is TGTGCCAGCAGCGTAACAGGGGATGGAAACACCATATATTTT. Translating it yields CASSVTGDGNTIYF.

V usage is TRBV7-9 and J usage is TRBJ1-1; TRBD1 aligns across 7 bases. The CDR3 contains 15 residues. V shed 1 base and J 3 bases; nucleotides not matched to a gene: 5. In germline, CDR1 is SEHNR, CDR2 FQNEAQ (reference sequence). CDR3 bases: TGTGCCAGCAGCTTAGTTGGGACAGAGGACACTGAAGCTTTCTTT. Translating it yields CASSLVGTEDTEAFF.

CDR3 in amino acids: CASSPPGGGVGSYEQYF. For the CDR3, the DNA is TGTGCCAGCAGCCCCCCGGGGGGGGGAGTGGGCTCCTACGAGCAGTACTTC. This chain links TRBV9 with TRBJ2-7, with 8 bases that match TRBD2. This CDR3 has 17 amino acids. Germline V lookup: CDR1 SGDLS, CDR2 YYNGEE. The V segment lost 4 bases and the J segment 0 bases; nucleotides outside the gene matches: 12.

The chain carries TRBV4-3 and TRBJ1-2; tentative D call: TRBD1 (5 bases). Trimming shortened V by 0 bases and J by 6 bases, and 17 bases separated the two germline ends. The CDR3 covers 16 residues. The germline V gene has CDR1 LGHNA and CDR2 YSLEER. The CDR3 coding sequence is TGCGCCAGCAGCCAAGATCAGGGAATGTGGTTCCATGGCTACACCTTC. The encoded protein is CASSQDQGMWFHGYTF.

This clone was counted once. This chain joins TRBV9 and TRBJ2-1, with D possibly TRBD2 on 6 matching bases. Germline CDR1 and CDR2: SGDLS and YYNGEE. The V end was cut by 0 bases, the J end by 5 bases, with 12 bases between. This CDR3 comprises 15 residues. This chain's CDR3 is CASSVDGGVHNEQFF. The CDR3 DNA sequence: TGTGCCAGCAGCGTAGACGGCGGGGTCCACAATGAGCAGTTCTTC.

The chain carries TRBV5-1 and TRBJ2-1, with TRBD2 matching over 12 bases. There are 15 residues in the CDR3. J gave up 10 bases and V 3 bases, and 8 bases lay outside the gene matches. Germline assignment: CDR1 SGHRS and CDR2 YFSETQ. The CDR3 bases are TGCGCCAGCAGCTCCGGACTAGCGGGGAGATACGAGCAGTTCTTC. Its protein product is CASSSGLAGRYEQFF.

The chain couples TRBV15 to TRBJ2-7; 9 positions match TRBD1. Germline CDR1 reads LNHNV; CDR2 reads YYDKDF (reference sequence). Trimming cost V 2 bases and J 3 bases; bases outside gene matches: 5. CDR3 length: 15 amino acids. The CDR3 sequence: CATSRPGTGLYEQYF. CDR3 nucleotides: TGTGCCACCAGCAGACCCGGGACAGGGCTCTACGAGCAGTACTTC.

V and J are TRBV6-5 and TRBJ1-6; unclear D gene. Trimming pared 2 bases from V and 6 bases from J, leaving 11 bases between. This CDR3 comprises 15 residues. Germline lookup yields CDR1 MNHEY and CDR2 SVGAGI. The CDR3 is CASSYEVSGNSPLHF. The CDR3 bases are TGTGCCAGCAGTTACGAGGTGTCCGGTAATTCACCCCTCCACTTT.

This clone was recorded a few times. The chain has TRBV4-2 and TRBJ1-2; a possible D gene is TRBD1 (5 bases). The CDR3 length is 14 residues. The germline V gene encodes CDR1 LGHNA and CDR2 YNFKEQ. V was pared by 1 base and J by 4 bases, with 10 bases between. The CDR3 DNA reads TGTGCCAGCAGCCAAGTCACAGGTTCCTATGGCTACACCTTC. Protein: CASSQVTGSYGYTF.

V usage is TRBV5-1 and J usage is TRBJ1-2; perhaps TRBD1 as D (6 bases). The germline CDR1 and CDR2 sequences are SGHRS and YFSETQ. Trimming took 2 bases from V and 1 from J, leaving 15 bases between them. The CDR3 spans 16 residues. The CDR3 protein is CASSLGQTPVNYGYTF. In nucleotides, the CDR3 is TGCGCCAGCAGCTTAGGACAGACCCCAGTTAACTATGGCTACACCTTC.

The chain uses TRBV5-6 and TRBJ1-1; D gene uncertain. The germline V gene encodes CDR1 SGHDT and CDR2 YYEEEE. The CDR3 runs to 15 residues. Trimming removed 6 bases at V and 3 bases at J, with 18 bases between. The CDR3 here is CASTFYFGGDTEAFF. The CDR3 nucleotides are TGTGCCAGCACCTTCTATTTCGGCGGGGACACTGAAGCTTTCTTT.

The chain uses TRBV2 and TRBJ2-2; 10 nucleotides match TRBD1. CDR3 length: 19 residues. CDR1 is SNHLY and CDR2 is FYNNEI in the germline V gene. V gave up 6 bases and J gave up 0 bases; unmatched junction bases: 13. This chain's CDR3 is CASRLGWTGGPANTGELFF. The DNA of the CDR3 is TGTGCCAGCAGATTAGGGTGGACAGGGGGTCCAGCGAACACCGGGGAGCTGTTTTTT.

The V and J genes are TRBV30 and TRBJ1-5, with a tentative D call TRBD1 (5 bases). CDR3 length equals 14 residues. Germline CDR1 is GTSNPN and CDR2 is SVGIG (reference sequence). The V end was cut by 3 bases, the J end by 0 bases, with 9 bases between. Here the CDR3 reads CAWSPGFSNQPQHF. Written as DNA, the CDR3 is TGTGCCTGGAGCCCAGGGTTTAGCAATCAGCCCCAGCATTTT. The full variable domain, its missing parts supplied by reference TRBV30 and TRBJ1-5, is SQTIHQWPATLVQPVGSPLSLECTVEGTSNPNLYWYRQAAGRGLQLLFYSVGIGQISSEVPQNLSASRPQDRQFILSSKKLLLSDSGFYLCAWSPGFSNQPQHFGDGTRLSIL.

The chain employs TRBV6-4 and TRBJ2-7; D not resolved. Germline CDR1 is MRHNA and CDR2 is SNTAGT. The CDR3 runs 11 residues. The V end lost 8 bases, the J end lost 0 bases, and 5 bases lay between the germline ends. The chain's CDR3 is CASYFSYEQYF. The CDR3 bases are TGTGCCAGCTACTTCTCCTACGAGCAGTACTTC.

This clone was counted once. The chain combines TRBV5-1 with TRBJ1-1; D uncertain. The length of the CDR3 is 13 residues. Germline CDR1 and CDR2: SGHRS and YFSETQ. V was cut by 0 bases and J by 3 bases, with 6 bases left in between. Here the CDR3 DNA reads TGCGCCAGCAGCTTGGGACTTGACACTGAAGCTTTCTTT. Its protein product is CASSLGLDTEAFF.

The chain combines TRBV7-9 with TRBJ2-1; D is unresolved. V lost 7 bases and J lost 7, with 11 bases in between. The CDR3 loop spans 12 amino acids. In germline, CDR1 is SEHNR, CDR2 FQNEAQ (reference sequence). CDR3 residues: CASTTYINEQFF. Here the CDR3 DNA reads TGTGCCAGCACCACATACATTAATGAGCAGTTCTTC.